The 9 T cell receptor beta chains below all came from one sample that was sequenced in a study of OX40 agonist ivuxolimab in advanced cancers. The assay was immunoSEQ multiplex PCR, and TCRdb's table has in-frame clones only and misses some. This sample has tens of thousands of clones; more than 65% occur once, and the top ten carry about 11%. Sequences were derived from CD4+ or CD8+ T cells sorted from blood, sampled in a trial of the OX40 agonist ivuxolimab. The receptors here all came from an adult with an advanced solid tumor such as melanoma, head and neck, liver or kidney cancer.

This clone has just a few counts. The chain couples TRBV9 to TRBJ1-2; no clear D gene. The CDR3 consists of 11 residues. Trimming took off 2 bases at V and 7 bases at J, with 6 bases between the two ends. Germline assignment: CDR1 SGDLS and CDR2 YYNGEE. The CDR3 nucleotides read TGTGCCAGCAGCGTCTTCGGTGGCTACACCTTC. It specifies CASSVFGGYTF.

Here the CDR3 DNA reads TGTGCCAGCACTGTGGGACTACGCTACAATGAGCAGTTCTTC. This encodes CASTVGLRYNEQFF. The chain couples TRBV7-2 to TRBJ2-1; 7 nucleotides align to TRBD2. From germline, CDR1 is SGHTA and CDR2 FQGNSA. CDR3 length: 14 residues. V shed 7 bases, J shed 3 bases, and the junction held 6 bases outside the gene matches.

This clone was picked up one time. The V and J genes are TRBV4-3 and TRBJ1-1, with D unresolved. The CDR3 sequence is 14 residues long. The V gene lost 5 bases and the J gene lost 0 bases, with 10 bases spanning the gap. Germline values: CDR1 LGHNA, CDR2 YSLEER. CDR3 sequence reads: CASSAQFMNTEAFF. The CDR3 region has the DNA TGCGCCAGCAGCGCACAATTCATGAACACTGAAGCTTTCTTT.

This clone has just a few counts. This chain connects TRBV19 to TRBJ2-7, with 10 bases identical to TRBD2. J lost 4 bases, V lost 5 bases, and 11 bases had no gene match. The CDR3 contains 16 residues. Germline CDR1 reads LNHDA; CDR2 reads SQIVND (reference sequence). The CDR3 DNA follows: TGTGCCAGTAGTCCCTCCCCTAGCGGGAGTGGTTACGAGCAGTACTTC. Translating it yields CASSPSPSGSGYEQYF.

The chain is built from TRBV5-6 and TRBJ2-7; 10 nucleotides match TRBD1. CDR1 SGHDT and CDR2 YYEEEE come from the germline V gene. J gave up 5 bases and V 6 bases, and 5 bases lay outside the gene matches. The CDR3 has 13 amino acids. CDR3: CASMDRGFHEQYF. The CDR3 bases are TGTGCCAGCATGGACAGGGGGTTCCACGAGCAGTACTTC.

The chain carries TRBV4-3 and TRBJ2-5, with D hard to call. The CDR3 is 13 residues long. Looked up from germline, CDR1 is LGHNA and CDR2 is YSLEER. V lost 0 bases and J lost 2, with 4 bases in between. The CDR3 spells CASSQDYQETQYF. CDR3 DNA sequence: TGCGCCAGCAGCCAAGACTATCAAGAGACCCAGTACTTC.

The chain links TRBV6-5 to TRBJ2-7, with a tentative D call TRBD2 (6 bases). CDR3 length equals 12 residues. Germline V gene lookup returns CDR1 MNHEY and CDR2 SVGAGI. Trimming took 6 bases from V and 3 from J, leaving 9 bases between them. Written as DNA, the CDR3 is TGTGCCAGCAGCCCCGGGAGCTACGAGCAGTACTTC. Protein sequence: CASSPGSYEQYF.

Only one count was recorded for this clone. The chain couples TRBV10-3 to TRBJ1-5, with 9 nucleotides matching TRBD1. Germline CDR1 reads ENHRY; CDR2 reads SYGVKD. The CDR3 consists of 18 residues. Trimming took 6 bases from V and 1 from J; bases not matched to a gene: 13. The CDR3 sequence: CAISSGTGTSLSNQPQHF. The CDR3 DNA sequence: TGTGCCATCAGCTCCGGGACAGGGACTTCTTTGAGCAATCAGCCCCAGCATTTT.

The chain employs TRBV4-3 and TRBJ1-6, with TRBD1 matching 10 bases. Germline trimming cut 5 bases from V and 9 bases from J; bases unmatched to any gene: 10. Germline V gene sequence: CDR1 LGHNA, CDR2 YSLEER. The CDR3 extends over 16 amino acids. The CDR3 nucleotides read TGCGCCAGCAGCGACTTGACAGGGGGCGAAGGTTCACCCCTCCACTTT. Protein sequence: CASSDLTGGEGSPLHF.